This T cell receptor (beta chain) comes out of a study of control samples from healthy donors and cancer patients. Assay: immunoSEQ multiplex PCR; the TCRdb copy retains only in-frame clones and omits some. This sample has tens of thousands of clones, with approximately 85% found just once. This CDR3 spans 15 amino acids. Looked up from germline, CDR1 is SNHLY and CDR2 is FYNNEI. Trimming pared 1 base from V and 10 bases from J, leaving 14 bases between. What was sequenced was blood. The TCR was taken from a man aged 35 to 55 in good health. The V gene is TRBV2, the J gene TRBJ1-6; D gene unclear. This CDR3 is CASSEGRFNSSPLHF. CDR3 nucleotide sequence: TGTGCCAGCAGTGAAGGGCGGTTCAATTCCTCACCCCTCCACTTT.